This T cell receptor (beta chain) appears in the sequencing data of a study of blood T cells in healthy people across ages. Study details: Template switching picked up about one barcoded beta molecule for each two T cells.

Peripheral blood was drawn, ten milliliters per donor. Isolated per sample were at least 6.5 million PBMCs. The V end was cut by 4 bases, the J end by 0 bases, with 12 bases between. The CDR3 has 14 amino acids. In germline, CDR1 is DFQATT, CDR2 SNEGSKA (reference sequence). PCR was performed a second time for roughly 7 to 11 cycles using a sample-barcoded 5' primer and a J-beta primer mix. Individual samples furnished no less than 2.5 million CDR3-containing paired-end reads apiece. From the 5' RACE reads, TCRdb called clonotypes with MiXCR, one entry per CDR3 protein. The top ten hold around 21% of the sample, which has fewer than 1 million distinct CDR3 sequences, approximately 44% seen once.

The specimen was blood. The clonotype was recovered from a man aged 60 to 75 in good health. This rearrangement joins TRBV20-1 to TRBJ1-2; tentatively, D is TRBD1 (6 bases). The CDR3 sequence: CSATRTAANYGYTF. The DNA of the CDR3 is TGCAGTGCTACTAGGACAGCAGCTAACTATGGCTACACCTTC.